This T cell receptor (beta chain) was identified during a study of T cell responses to AZD1222 COVID-19 vaccine. Study results and limitations: Across the whole spike, CD4 TCRs peaked at regions 160-218 and 743-854. No day 14 peak samples; only post-peak repertoires were characterized. Close to half of spike-specific TCRs reportedly recognize unmutated variant regions. Seropositivity was recorded at baseline in only a handful of AZD1222 recipients.

Profiling relied on immunoSEQ multiplex PCR, and the TCRdb table lists in-frame clones only, not all of them. The sample includes 120,000 or so clones, roughly 88% seen only once; the top ten take 5% to 7%. The V end lost 5 bases, the J end lost 0 bases, and 7 bases lay between the germline ends. Germline V gene sequence: CDR1 KGHSH, CDR2 LQKENI. The CDR3 spans 14 residues. A word on this clone: Its cognate antigen is unknown.

The specimen comprised peripheral blood, sampled on day 0 of AZD1222 vaccination. The chain uses TRBV18 and TRBJ1-4, with D hard to call. The receptor was derived from an adult in good health. CDR3 sequence (DNA): TGTGCCAGCTCAATGAAATCAACTAATGAAAAACTGTTTTTT. Its translation is CASSMKSTNEKLFF.